This T cell receptor beta chain is from a study of a mutant IDH1 vaccine in newly diagnosed glioma. The overall study: Antecedent treatment encompassed radiotherapy, temozolomide, or their combination; the majority received both.

Remarks on this clone: No antigen is known for it.

Generated by immunoSEQ multiplex PCR, the TCRdb table keeps only in-frame clones and is missing some. The sample has fewer than 35,000 clones; approximately 78% are singletons. Time point denoted: week 11, during vaccination. Every single dose of the vaccine, 300 ug of mutant IDH1 20-mer peptide, came with topical imiquimod. The CDR3 runs 15 residues. Trimming removed 2 bases at V and 4 bases at J, with 13 bases between. Germline CDR1 SGHDT, CDR2 YYEEEE. The source material was PBMCs, sampled from a glioma patient whose treatment included an IDH1 peptide vaccine. This sequence joins TRBV5-6 and TRBJ1-3, with D unclear. This TCR derives from a man aged 25 to 40 with glioma. The CDR3 sequence is CASSFRGIFGNTIYF. CDR3 in DNA: TGTGCCAGCAGCTTTAGAGGCATCTTCGGAAACACCATATATTTT.